Each of the 11 T cell receptor beta chains below was sequenced from the same sample in a study of cytomegalovirus exposure and HLA in healthy donors. PCR amplification relied on 60 Vbeta primers (plus 13 Jbeta primers). The assay was immunoSEQ multiplex PCR, and TCRdb's table has in-frame clones only and misses some. The data contain around 150,000 clones, 65% to 80% of them singletons. Sample: PBMCs. The receptors stem from a woman in her thirties or forties in good health and CMV-seronegative.

The chain has TRBV27 and TRBJ1-2, with 12 bases lining up with TRBD1. Germline CDR1 and CDR2: MNHEY and SMNVEV (reference sequence). The CDR3 length is 15 residues. The ends lost 0 bases at V and 8 bases at J; junction bases unmatched: 4. CDR3 nucleotides: TGTGCCAGCAGTTTATCGGGGACAGGGGGCTTGGGCTACACCTTC. This gives the protein CASSLSGTGGLGYTF.

The gene calls are TRBV6-5 and TRBJ1-1, with TRBD1 identical over 9 bases. The J segment lost 5 bases and the V segment lost 6 bases, leaving 10 bases of the junction unmatched. Germline V gene sequence: CDR1 MNHEY, CDR2 SVGAGI. The CDR3 consists of 15 residues. The CDR3 DNA reads TGTGCCAGCAGCTCCCCGACAGGGGGAAAGACTGAAGCTTTCTTT. Amino acids: CASSSPTGGKTEAFF.

The gene calls are TRBV19 and TRBJ1-1; maybe TRBD1 (5 bases). The germline gives CDR1 LNHDA, CDR2 SQIVND (reference sequence). The CDR3 consists of 15 residues. V gave up 1 base and J gave up 5 bases, with 14 bases separating them. The CDR3 protein is CASSIGGGQGTEAFF. CDR3 nucleotides: TGTGCCAGTAGTATAGGAGGAGGGCAGGGAACTGAAGCTTTCTTT.

This rearrangement joins TRBV5-5 to TRBJ1-1, with D possibly matching TRBD1 (6 bases). This CDR3 has 20 residues. The V gene's germline CDR1 is SGHKS and CDR2 YYEKEE (reference sequence). Deletions cut 4 bases from V and 0 bases from J, with 28 bases between. The CDR3, as DNA: TGTGCCAGCAGCCGCACCAGGGGTGGGCTCGATGCCACTATGAACACTGAAGCTTTCTTT. Translation gives CASSRTRGGLDATMNTEAFF. The full variable domain, completed using reference TRBV5-5 and TRBJ1-1, is DAGVTQSPTHLIKTRGQQVTLRCSPISGHKSVSWYQQVLGQGPQFIFQYYEKEERGRGNFPDRFSARQFPNYSSELNVNALLLGDSALYLCASSRTRGGLDATMNTEAFFGQGTRLTVV.

The rearrangement uses TRBV7-9 and TRBJ1-5; D is ambiguous. The V end was cut by 6 bases, the J end by 7 bases, with 10 bases between. Germline V CDR1 and CDR2: SEHNR, FQNEAQ (reference sequence). The CDR3 is 12 amino acids. This CDR3 reads CASSSSEQPQHF. Written as DNA, the CDR3 is TGTGCCAGCAGTTCCTCCGAGCAGCCCCAGCATTTT.

The chain has TRBV11-1 and TRBJ2-3; D possibly corresponds to TRBD2 (8 bases). V was clipped by 5 bases and J by 9 bases, with 27 bases between them. This CDR3 is 17 amino acids long. The V gene's germline CDR1 is SGHAT and CDR2 FQDESV (reference sequence). Written as DNA, the CDR3 is TGTGCCAGCAGCCTAGATTCCCTAGCGGGCACCAGGGGGACGCAGTATTTT. Translated, it gives CASSLDSLAGTRGTQYF.

The chain couples TRBV28 to TRBJ1-5, with D possibly being TRBD1 (5 bases). Germline V gives CDR1 MDHEN, CDR2 SYDVKM. The CDR3 totals 13 residues. CDR3 region: CESRQISNQPQHF. The CDR3 DNA reads as TGTGAATCCCGACAGATTAGCAATCAGCCCCAGCATTTT.

V usage is TRBV4-2 and J usage is TRBJ2-5; D possibly corresponds to TRBD2 (5 bases). The closer fit of TRBJ2-7 to the DNA end suggests the J call may be wrong. The CDR3 length is 16 residues. Germline V lookup: CDR1 LGHNA, CDR2 YNFKEQ. The CDR3 sequence is CASSQEVRATTYEQYF. The CDR3 DNA reads as TGTGCCAGCAGCCAAGAAGTGAGGGCTACTACCTACGAGCAGTACTTC.

The J gene is TRBJ2-1, the V gene TRBV5-4; D is perhaps TRBD2 (5 bases). This CDR3 has 15 amino acids. V lost 1 base, J lost 6 bases, and 14 bases lay in between. The V gene's germline CDR1 is SGHNT and CDR2 YYREEE (reference sequence). CDR3 sequence (DNA): TGTGCCAGCAGCTTGTCATCGCTAGCATCCAATGAGCAGTTCTTC. Translated: CASSLSSLASNEQFF.

This chain connects TRBV5-1 to TRBJ2-7, with D perhaps TRBD2 (5 bases). This CDR3 comprises 20 residues. V gave up 2 bases and J gave up 6 bases, with 33 bases separating them. Germline V gene sequence: CDR1 SGHRS, CDR2 YFSETQ. The CDR3 DNA follows: TGCGCCAGCAGCTTCTGGGCTATCGCGGGCGAAGAGGGCACCGCCGGCGAGCAGTACTTC. Protein: CASSFWAIAGEEGTAGEQYF.

This chain joins TRBV15 and TRBJ2-7, with 7 positions matching TRBD1. The CDR3 runs 21 residues. Germline assignment: CDR1 LNHNV and CDR2 YYDKDF (reference sequence). The ends lost 0 bases at V and 0 bases at J; junction bases unmatched: 20. This CDR3 reads CATSRDTTWFGTATSSYEQYF. The CDR3 DNA is TGTGCCACCAGCAGAGATACCACCTGGTTTGGGACAGCAACCAGCTCCTACGAGCAGTACTTC.